These 31 T cell receptor beta chains share one sample of origin, sequenced in a study of blood T cell repertoires in COVID-19 (dated by TCRdb to about 2020). The receptor library was made with the immunoSEQ multiplex PCR assay. TCRdb took over this immuneACCESS table, retaining in-frame rearrangements with V and J assigned. Such tables are incomplete; in checked studies, under half of the missing clones stem from an unresolved V gene, and the remainder is unexplained. Here the sample has around 180,000 clones; around 79% occur a single time. The leading ten clones occupy 15% to 20% of the sample. Sample: peripheral blood. The receptors originated from a man in his 60s with active or convalescent COVID-19.

The chain carries TRBV28 and TRBJ2-3; the match to TRBD2 covers 8 bases. The germline V gene has CDR1 MDHEN and CDR2 SYDVKM. V dropped 8 bases and J dropped 5; count of bases not matched to a gene: 12. There are 15 residues in the CDR3. The CDR3 DNA reads TGTGCCAGCTTCCGCCCGGGAGGGCCAGTAGATACGCAGTATTTT. Protein sequence: CASFRPGGPVDTQYF.

The chain has TRBV27 and TRBJ2-2, with 9 bases lining up with TRBD2. CDR1 is MNHEY and CDR2 is SMNVEV in the germline V gene (reference sequence). The junction had 17 bases not matched to a gene; V was cut back by 8 bases and J by 7 bases. This CDR3 region has 17 residues. CDR3 loop: CASGPSWLAGSIGELFF. In DNA form, the CDR3 reads TGTGCCAGCGGACCCTCGTGGCTAGCGGGAAGTATCGGGGAGCTGTTTTTT.

The chain combines TRBV12-3 or TRBV12-4 with TRBJ1-2; unclear D gene. The CDR3 has 12 residues. V was clipped by 6 bases and J by 2 bases, with 7 bases between them. CDR3 protein: CASSTGNYGYTF. As DNA, the CDR3 is TGTGCCAGCAGCACCGGGAACTATGGCTACACCTTC.

The chain uses TRBV7-7 and TRBJ2-1; 10 bases align to TRBD2. With 1 base clipped from V and 8 bases from J, the junction kept 5 bases outside the gene matches. This CDR3 spans 15 amino acids. Germline CDR1 and CDR2: SSHAT and FNYEAQ (reference sequence). CDR3 nucleotide sequence: TGTGCCAGCAGCTTAGGGCTAGCGGGAGTGCATGAGCAGTTCTTC. Encoded protein: CASSLGLAGVHEQFF.

This rearrangement joins TRBV10-3 to TRBJ1-6; tentative D call: TRBD1 (5 bases). CDR1 is ENHRY and CDR2 is SYGVKD in the germline V gene. The CDR3 consists of 14 residues. The chain's CDR3 is CATQELSYNSPLHF. The CDR3 nucleotides read TGTGCTACACAGGAGCTCTCCTATAATTCACCCCTCCACTTT.

This clone came up once. The J gene is TRBJ2-7, the V gene TRBV2, with TRBD1 identical over 7 bases. V trimming: 1 base; J trimming: 1 base; junction bases outside the gene matches: 4. The CDR3 covers 15 residues. Germline-derived CDR1 and CDR2 are SNHLY and FYNNEI. CDR3: CASSEVGGLSYEQYF. CDR3 bases: TGTGCCAGCAGTGAAGTAGGGGGCCTGTCCTACGAGCAGTACTTC. Variable domain in full (rest from reference TRBV2 and TRBJ2-7): EPEVTQTPSHQVTQMGQEVILRCVPISNHLYFYWYRQILGQKVEFLVSFYNNEISEKSEIFDDQFSVERPDGSNFTLKIRSTKLEDSAMYFCASSEVGGLSYEQYFGPGTRLTVT.

Of note for this clone: Other DNA sequences in the sample encode the same CDR3. The V gene is TRBV5-1, the J gene TRBJ1-3; D gene uncertain. CDR1 is SGHRS and CDR2 is YFSETQ in the germline V gene. Trimming removed 0 bases from V and 3 bases from J, with 4 bases in between. This CDR3 region has 13 residues. The CDR3 loop reads CASSLDSGNTIYF. The CDR3 DNA is TGCGCCAGCAGCTTGGATAGTGGAAACACCATATATTTT.

The J gene is TRBJ2-3, the V gene TRBV29-1; 7 bases are shared with TRBD2. Trimming removed 7 bases from V and 5 bases from J; junction bases left unmatched: 3. The CDR3 contains 11 residues. CDR1 is SQVTM, CDR2 ANQGSEA, per germline. The CDR3 here is CSAPGGDTQYF. CDR3 bases: TGCAGCGCCCCGGGGGGAGATACGCAGTATTTT.

The gene calls are TRBV7-6 and TRBJ2-3, with 8 bases identical to TRBD2. Germline V gene sequence: CDR1 SGHVS, CDR2 FNYEAQ. J was trimmed by 4 bases and V by 1 base; bases with no gene match: 7. CDR3 length: 16 residues. The CDR3 loop is CASSLGSGGFSDTQYF. CDR3 sequence (DNA): TGTGCCAGCAGCTTAGGCTCGGGAGGGTTTTCAGATACGCAGTATTTT.

Of note for this clone: Other DNA sequences in this sample translate to the same CDR3. This chain connects TRBV6-5 to TRBJ1-2, with D maybe TRBD1 (6 bases). This CDR3 contains 13 residues. Between the trimmed V and J ends, which lost 6 bases and 2 bases, there was a span of 10 bases. Germline values: CDR1 MNHEY, CDR2 SVGAGI. CDR3 in DNA: TGTGCCAGCAGGCTAACAGGGAACTATGGCTACACCTTC. It encodes CASRLTGNYGYTF.

V and J are TRBV12-3 or TRBV12-4 and TRBJ2-2; unclear D gene. The CDR3 is 11 amino acids. Trimming removed 7 bases at V and 7 bases at J, with 7 bases between. The CDR3 sequence is CASTLDGELFF. As DNA, the CDR3 is TGTGCCAGCACCCTAGACGGGGAGCTGTTTTTT.

V gene TRBV6-6 combines with J gene TRBJ1-1; TRBD1 matches 7 bases. V gave up 0 bases and J gave up 3 bases; unmatched junction bases: 4. The CDR3 totals 15 residues. CDR1 and CDR2 (germline): MNHNY, SVGAGI (reference sequence). The CDR3 loop is CASSYSSTGYTEAFF. DNA for the CDR3: TGTGCCAGCAGTTACTCGTCGACAGGGTACACTGAAGCTTTCTTT.

The V gene is TRBV9, the J gene TRBJ2-7, with 11 bases lining up with TRBD1. The CDR3 is 15 amino acids. In germline, CDR1 is SGDLS, CDR2 YYNGEE. With V trimmed by 0 bases and J by 3 bases, 2 bases remained unmatched. The CDR3 loop reads CASSVAGQGVYEQYF. The CDR3 bases are TGTGCCAGCAGCGTAGCGGGACAGGGGGTCTACGAGCAGTACTTC.

The J gene is TRBJ2-4, the V gene TRBV15; the D gene is possibly TRBD1 (6 bases). Trimming stripped 3 bases from V and 2 bases from J, with 11 bases between. The CDR3 has 15 amino acids. CDR1 LNHNV and CDR2 YYDKDF come from the germline V gene (reference sequence). CDR3 coding DNA: TGTGCCACCAGCAGGCGTACAGGGTCCAAAAACATTCAGTACTTC. Residues: CATSRRTGSKNIQYF.

This rearrangement joins TRBV7-4 to TRBJ2-2, with a weak D call TRBD1 (6 bases). The V and J ends lost 10 bases and 4 bases respectively, with 22 bases between them. Germline CDR1 and CDR2: SGHVT and SQSDAQ. The CDR3 loop spans 16 amino acids. CDR3 in amino acids: CATRTVLPRFTGELFF. The CDR3, as DNA: TGTGCCACCAGGACAGTTCTCCCAAGGTTCACCGGGGAGCTGTTTTTT.

The genes are TRBV7-9 and TRBJ2-1, with 7 bases fitting TRBD2. Trimming took 4 bases from V and 3 from J; bases not matched to a gene: 6. The germline gives CDR1 SEHNR, CDR2 FQNEAQ (reference sequence). This CDR3 is 15 amino acids long. CDR3 nucleotide sequence: TGTGCCAGCAGCTCTCTAGCGGAGAGCTACAATGAGCAGTTCTTC. Residues: CASSSLAESYNEQFF. Drawing the rest from reference TRBV7-9 and TRBJ2-1, the complete variable domain is DTGVSQNPRHKITKRGQNVTFRCDPISEHNRLYWYRQTLGQGPEFLTYFQNEAQLEKSRLLSDRFSAERPKGSFSTLEIQRTEQGDSAMYLCASSSLAESYNEQFFGPGTRLTVL.

The chain is built from TRBV14 and TRBJ2-3; 9 bases align to TRBD2. The V and J ends lost 2 bases and 5 bases, in that order; junction bases with no gene match: 8. Germline V CDR1 and CDR2: SGHDN, FVKESK. This CDR3 is built from 16 residues. The CDR3 is CASSQYIAGVGDTQYF. CDR3 nucleotide sequence: TGTGCCAGCAGCCAATATATAGCGGGAGTAGGAGATACGCAGTATTTT.

The DNA for the CDR3 is TGCAGCGTTGAGACGGGACTAGCGGACAGCACAGATACGCAGTATTTT. It yields the protein CSVETGLADSTDTQYF. The chain carries TRBV29-1 and TRBJ2-3; 11 positions match TRBD2. The V segment lost 3 bases and the J segment 0 bases; nucleotides outside the gene matches: 5. From germline, CDR1 is SQVTM and CDR2 ANQGSEA. The CDR3 sequence is 16 residues long.

The rearrangement uses TRBV5-6 and TRBJ2-1, with 7 bases matching TRBD2. CDR1 SGHDT and CDR2 YYEEEE come from the germline V gene. CDR3 length: 17 amino acids. The V gene end was trimmed by 3 bases and the J gene end by 2 bases; junction bases not matched to a gene: 11. The CDR3 spells CASSSSLGGGTYNEQFF. Here the CDR3 DNA reads TGTGCCAGCAGCTCCTCACTGGGGGGAGGGACCTACAATGAGCAGTTCTTC.

The CDR3 DNA is TGTGCCAGCAGCGCCCAGTACACCGGGGAGCTGTTTTTT. This gives the protein CASSAQYTGELFF. The chain is built from TRBV11-2 and TRBJ2-2; unclear D gene. The CDR3 spans 13 residues. Looked up from germline, CDR1 is SGHAT and CDR2 is FQNNGV. V shed 5 bases and J shed 3 bases, with 7 bases lying between them.

This clone was detected many times. The chain carries TRBV7-6 and TRBJ2-7; 11 bases fit TRBD2. J lost 3 bases, V lost 4 bases, and 8 bases had no gene match. CDR3 size: 16 residues. Germline lookup yields CDR1 SGHVS and CDR2 FNYEAQ. This CDR3 reads CASSSGLADTNYEQYF. The CDR3 nucleotides are TGTGCCAGCAGCTCGGGACTAGCGGATACAAACTACGAGCAGTACTTC.

The genes are TRBV4-2 and TRBJ2-1; 9 nucleotides align to TRBD2. Unmatched junction bases numbered 7, after V lost 0 bases and J lost 10 bases. The CDR3 runs 15 residues. Germline V lookup: CDR1 LGHNA, CDR2 YNFKEQ. CDR3 amino acids: CASSQEFLAGREQFF. In DNA form, the CDR3 reads TGTGCCAGCAGCCAAGAGTTCCTAGCGGGAAGGGAGCAGTTCTTC.

This clone has a single count. The rearrangement uses TRBV29-1 and TRBJ1-3; D remains unclear. The CDR3 has 13 residues. The V and J ends lost 4 bases and 0 bases respectively, with 7 bases between them. CDR1 is SQVTM, CDR2 ANQGSEA, per germline. CDR3 in DNA: TGCAGCGTTGTACGGTACTCTGGAAACACCATATATTTT. Encoded protein: CSVVRYSGNTIYF.

The rearrangement joins TRBV25-1 to TRBJ2-7; 10 nucleotides match TRBD1. Trimming at V came to 2 bases and at J to 9 bases, leaving 13 bases not matched to a gene. The CDR3 consists of 16 residues. Germline CDR1 reads MGHDK; CDR2 reads SYGVNS. CDR3 sequence reads: CASSEVGTGAPRAQYF. The CDR3 DNA reads as TGTGCCAGCAGTGAAGTAGGGACAGGGGCCCCCCGGGCGCAGTACTTC.

With regard to this clone: This sample includes further DNA sequences coding for the same CDR3. The chain employs TRBV6-5 and TRBJ1-1; D may be TRBD1 (5 bases). CDR1 and CDR2 (germline): MNHEY, SVGAGI. Deletions cut 0 bases from V and 2 bases from J, with 7 bases between. The CDR3 spans 14 residues. The CDR3 nucleotides are TGTGCCAGCAGTTACTCGACAGTCAACACTGAAGCTTTCTTT. Its protein product is CASSYSTVNTEAFF.

The rearrangement uses TRBV4-1 and TRBJ2-1, with 12 positions matching TRBD2. The CDR3 length is 18 residues. CDR1 is MGHRA, CDR2 YSYEKL, per germline. The junction had 15 bases not matched to a gene; V was cut back by 4 bases and J by 8 bases. This chain's CDR3 is CASSPTKGTSGRSDEQFF. The CDR3 DNA follows: TGCGCCAGCAGCCCCACGAAAGGAACTAGCGGGAGGAGTGATGAGCAGTTCTTC.

The rearrangement links TRBV5-1 to TRBJ1-6; D call uncertain. CDR3 length equals 14 residues. CDR1 is SGHRS and CDR2 is YFSETQ in the germline V gene. The V end lost 1 base, the J end lost 7 bases, and 9 bases lay between the germline ends. The CDR3 coding sequence is TGCGCCAGCAGCTTGAGAGGGCGGAATTCACCCCTCCACTTT. Its protein product is CASSLRGRNSPLHF.

The chain recombines TRBV25-1 with TRBJ2-5; tentatively, D is TRBD1 (5 bases). The CDR3 runs 13 residues. The germline gives CDR1 MGHDK, CDR2 SYGVNS. V lost 4 bases to trimming and J lost 5 bases, with 11 bases between them. CDR3 coding DNA: TGTGCCAGCAGTGTTCAGGGTCGTGAGACCCAGTACTTC. Its translation: CASSVQGRETQYF.

The chain couples TRBV27 to TRBJ2-7, with D possibly being TRBD1 (6 bases). Germline CDR1 is MNHEY and CDR2 is SMNVEV (reference sequence). Trimming took off 0 bases at V and 5 bases at J, with 11 bases between the two ends. The CDR3 contains 14 residues. CDR3 nucleotides: TGTGCCAGCAGTTTATCAGTCAGGGGAAACGAGCAGTACTTC. Translation gives CASSLSVRGNEQYF.

The rearrangement uses TRBV11-2 and TRBJ2-3; D possibly corresponds to TRBD2 (5 bases). Germline V gene sequence: CDR1 SGHAT, CDR2 FQNNGV. V lost 4 bases and J 3 bases, leaving 11 bases between the germline ends. This CDR3 contains 14 residues. CDR3 nucleotide sequence: TGTGCCAGCAGCTCGGGGTGGACTACAGATACGCAGTATTTT. Translating it yields CASSSGWTTDTQYF.

This clone was seen only once. The chain employs TRBV3-1 (or the pseudogene TRBV3-2) and TRBJ2-2; possibly TRBD2 for D (5 bases). The germline V and J ends were trimmed by 1 base and 7 bases, with 7 bases remaining between them. Germline values: CDR1 LGHDT, CDR2 YNNKEL (reference sequence). The CDR3 runs to 13 residues. The CDR3 DNA sequence: TGTGCCAGCAGCCAAGGACTAAACGGGGAGCTGTTTTTT. It codes for CASSQGLNGELFF.